A single sample is the source of the 25 T cell receptor beta chains below, sequenced in a study of T cells in Graves' hyperthyroidism and ophthalmopathy. Amplified regions were TCR beta CDR3 sequences from RNA transcripts. An initial round of RT-PCR targeting the TCR CDR3 relied on the HTBI primer set. TCRdb passed the multiplex PCR reads through MiXCR, listing each CDR3 protein once. The sample has 300,000 to 400,000 distinct CDR3 sequences; around 23% are singletons. The sequenced sample was blood. The receptor set was obtained from a woman aged 45-65 years with Graves' hyperthyroidism.

A note on this clonotype: A much larger clone lies one base from this, so it may be a read error. This rearrangement joins TRBV12-3 or TRBV12-4 to TRBJ1-3; 7 nucleotides align to TRBD1. This CDR3 is built from 16 residues. J lost 0 bases, V lost 8 bases, and 10 bases had no gene match. The CDR3 DNA reads as TGTGCCAGCGGGTCCCGCCCAGGGGGCTCTGGAAACACCATATATTTT. Its protein product is CASGSRPGGSGNTIYF.

The chain employs TRBV6-2 or TRBV6-3 and TRBJ2-1; D is ambiguous. The CDR3 is 15 amino acids. Germline V gene lookup returns CDR1 MNHEY and CDR2 SVGEGT. The V and J ends lost 6 bases and 1 base respectively, with 13 bases between them. CDR3 sequence: CASSMRLESYNEQFF. The CDR3, as DNA: TGTGCCAGCAGCATGAGACTTGAATCCTACAATGAGCAGTTCTTC.

The chain carries TRBV5-8 and TRBJ2-5; 7 bases are shared with TRBD2. The trim removed 4 bases at V and 1 base at J, leaving 7 bases unmatched. Germline V CDR1 and CDR2: SGHTS, YDEGEE. This CDR3 has 15 residues. The CDR3 DNA reads as TGTGCCAGCAGCCTAACTAGCGAGGGCCAAGAGACCCAGTACTTC. The encoded protein is CASSLTSEGQETQYF.

V gene TRBV6-2 or TRBV6-3 combines with J gene TRBJ1-4; no reliable D call. V lost 6 bases and J lost 5, with 13 bases in between. CDR3 length: 14 amino acids. Germline CDR1 reads MNHEY; CDR2 reads SVGEGT. The CDR3 nucleotides read TGTGCCAGCAGACAGCTCCAGGAGAATGAAAAACTGTTTTTT. It encodes CASRQLQENEKLFF.

This clonotype has just a few counts. This sequence joins TRBV25-1 and TRBJ1-1, with D possibly being TRBD1 (5 bases). V was clipped by 2 bases and J by 4 bases, with 14 bases between them. The CDR3 covers 15 residues. Germline loops: CDR1 MGHDK, CDR2 SYGVNS. The CDR3 loop reads CASSEGGVRGTEAFF. CDR3 DNA sequence: TGTGCCAGCAGTGAAGGGGGGGTTCGGGGCACTGAAGCTTTCTTT.

This clonotype was observed at least ten times. The chain links TRBV12-3 or TRBV12-4 to TRBJ1-5; D ambiguous. V was pared by 5 bases and J by 0 bases, with 2 bases between. This CDR3 has 12 residues. The CDR3 spells CASSHSNQPQHF. The DNA for the CDR3 is TGTGCCAGCAGTCATAGCAATCAGCCCCAGCATTTT.

This clonotype has a count of ten or more. V is TRBV6-5 and J is TRBJ1-3; D unresolved. Between the trimmed V and J ends, which lost 0 bases and 1 base, there was a span of 10 bases. Germline assignment: CDR1 MNHEY and CDR2 SVGAGI. This CDR3 has 16 amino acids. The CDR3 nucleotides read TGTGCCAGCAGTTACTCAGGGAAACGTTCTGGAAACACCATATATTTT. Its translation is CASSYSGKRSGNTIYF.

Many counts were recorded for this clonotype. The V gene is TRBV2, the J gene TRBJ2-7, with D perhaps TRBD1 (5 bases). The germline V gene has CDR1 SNHLY and CDR2 FYNNEI. There are 15 residues in the CDR3. Deletions cut 5 bases from V and 7 bases from J, with 21 bases between. CDR3 amino acids: CASSSPRGPQTEQYF. The CDR3, as DNA: TGTGCCAGCAGTAGCCCAAGGGGCCCACAGACGGAGCAGTACTTC.

The chain carries TRBV11-2 and TRBJ1-4; D is uncertain. Germline V lookup: CDR1 SGHAT, CDR2 FQNNGV. The length of the CDR3 is 14 residues. The V end was cut by 3 bases, the J end by 1 base, with 6 bases between. The CDR3 nucleotides are TGTGCCAGCAGCTTTGACGGAACTAATGAAAAACTGTTTTTT. It is translated as CASSFDGTNEKLFF.

The sample holds many counts of this clonotype. This chain uses TRBV11-1 with TRBJ2-3; D perhaps matches TRBD1 (6 bases). The CDR3 totals 16 residues. The germline gives CDR1 SGHAT, CDR2 FQDESV (reference sequence). The ends were cut back, 1 base at V and 3 bases at J, with 14 bases in the middle. The CDR3 nucleotides are TGTGCCAGCAGCTTAGGTGGGGGCCAGAGGACAGATACGCAGTATTTT. Its protein is CASSLGGGQRTDTQYF.

This clonotype has more than one count but fewer than ten. This chain connects TRBV11-2 to TRBJ1-1; tentative D call: TRBD1 (5 bases). Trimming shortened V by 6 bases and J by 11 bases, and 16 bases separated the two germline ends. The CDR3 length is 12 residues. Germline CDR1 and CDR2: SGHAT and FQNNGV. The CDR3 here is CASSRRRGSAFF. For the CDR3, the DNA is TGTGCCAGCAGTCGCAGACGGGGGTCGGCTTTCTTT.

The chain has TRBV10-3 and TRBJ2-1; 7 bases map to TRBD2. This CDR3 has 15 residues. Trimming cost V 4 bases and J 6 bases; bases outside gene matches: 9. Germline CDR1 and CDR2: ENHRY and SYGVKD. CDR3 nucleotide sequence: TGTGCCATCAGTGTTGGCAGGGAGGGTGTCAATGAGCAGTTCTTC. Amino acid sequence: CAISVGREGVNEQFF.

This chain connects TRBV7-8 to TRBJ2-1; 12 bases align to TRBD2. The V gene's germline CDR1 is SGHVS and CDR2 FQNEAQ. The CDR3 is 20 residues long. The ends lost 5 bases at V and 2 bases at J; junction bases unmatched: 16. The DNA of the CDR3 is TGTGCCAGCAGCGATCAGACTAGCGGGAGACCGCAGAGTCCCTACAATGAGCAGTTCTTC. Residues: CASSDQTSGRPQSPYNEQFF.

Turning to this clonotype: A much larger clone is a single base away; this may be a read error. As the CDR3 is not closed by the conserved phenylalanine or tryptophan, this likely results from a read error. The rearrangement uses TRBV28 and TRBJ2-3; the match to TRBD2 covers 8 bases. The CDR3 is 15 amino acids. The V and J ends lost 3 bases and 2 bases, in that order; junction bases with no gene match: 4. Per the germline V gene, CDR1 is MDHEN and CDR2 is SYDVKM. The CDR3 region is CASSFAGGHTDTQYS. The CDR3 DNA reads TGTGCCAGCAGTTTTGCGGGGGGCCACACAGATACGCAGTATTCT.

For this clonotype: A much larger clone lies a single base off, so this may be a read error. This chain connects TRBV30 to TRBJ1-1; perhaps TRBD1 as D (6 bases). Germline lookup yields CDR1 GTSNPN and CDR2 SVGIG (reference sequence). The CDR3 runs to 13 residues. CDR3 loop: CAWRLGWDTGAFF. The CDR3 bases are TGTGCCTGGAGGCTCGGGTGGGACACTGGAGCTTTCTTT.

This clonotype was observed at least ten times. The chain uses TRBV5-1 and TRBJ1-2; D is uncertain. V dropped 3 bases and J dropped 8 bases, with 11 bases sitting between them. The CDR3 spans 12 residues. Germline CDR1 reads SGHRS; CDR2 reads YFSETQ. CDR3 amino acids: CASSWERVGYTF. Written as DNA, the CDR3 is TGCGCCAGCAGCTGGGAACGCGTAGGCTACACCTTC. Full variable domain (rest looked up from reference TRBV5-1 and TRBJ1-2): KAGVTQTPRYLIKTRGQQVTLSCSPISGHRSVSWYQQTPGQGLQFLFEYFSETQRNKGNFPGRFSGRQFSNSRSEMNVSTLELGDSALYLCASSWERVGYTFGSGTRLTVV.

In its sample, this clonotype was seen a few times. It is likely a read error, because the conserved phenylalanine at the end of the CDR3 is missing. The rearrangement uses TRBV5-1 and TRBJ1-5; no reliable D call. The CDR3 is 11 residues long. Germline values: CDR1 SGHRS, CDR2 YFSETQ. Trimming shortened V by 2 bases and J by 4 bases, and 1 base separated the two germline ends. The CDR3 DNA reads as TGCGCCAGCAGCTTTAATCAGCCCCAGCATCTT. Amino acids: CASSFNQPQHL.

This clonotype occurred a few times. This chain links TRBV18 with TRBJ1-1; no clear D. This CDR3 region has 18 residues. Per germline, CDR1 KGHSH and CDR2 LQKENI. The germline V and J ends were trimmed by 3 bases and 4 bases, with 24 bases remaining between them. CDR3 DNA: TGTGCCAGCTCACCGTCTACCGGGCACCTTTTAGGGAGCACTGAAGCTTTCTTT. Its protein is CASSPSTGHLLGSTEAFF.

This clonotype has at least ten counts. The chain joins TRBV12-3 or TRBV12-4 to TRBJ1-4; TRBD1 matches 8 bases. This CDR3 region has 14 residues. Trimming cost V 3 bases and J 8 bases; bases outside gene matches: 5. CDR3 region: CASSFGQGGEKLFF. CDR3 nucleotides: TGTGCCAGCAGTTTCGGACAGGGAGGGGAAAAACTGTTTTTT.

The chain couples TRBV5-1 to TRBJ2-1; 11 bases fit TRBD2. Looked up from germline, CDR1 is SGHRS and CDR2 is YFSETQ. The CDR3 consists of 17 residues. The J segment lost 6 bases and the V segment lost 0 bases, leaving 8 bases of the junction unmatched. The CDR3 nucleotides are TGCGCCAGCAGCTTGGGAATAGCGGGAGGGCCGGGCAATGAGCAGTTCTTC. This encodes CASSLGIAGGPGNEQFF.

A note on this clonotype: A much larger clone sits a single nucleotide away, making a read error possible. This sequence joins TRBV7-2 and TRBJ1-2, with unresolved D. The CDR3 length is 14 residues. Trimming left V 3 bases short and J 0 bases short, with 8 bases between. CDR1 and CDR2 from the germline V gene are SGHTA and FQGNSA. The CDR3 sequence is CASSLVLANYGYTF. For the CDR3, the DNA is TGTGCCAGCAGCTTGGTGCTAGCTAACTATGGCTACACCTTC.

This clonotype appeared many times. The chain joins TRBV27 to TRBJ1-2; 12 bases fit TRBD1. V lost 3 bases and J lost 6; bases outside the gene matches: 8. Germline V lookup: CDR1 MNHEY, CDR2 SMNVEV (reference sequence). The CDR3 has 16 residues. For the CDR3, the DNA is TGTGCCAGCAGTTTCGCCGGGACAGGGGGCGCGGATGGCTACACCTTC. This codes for CASSFAGTGGADGYTF.

Many counts were recorded for this clonotype. This chain uses TRBV20-1 with TRBJ1-5, with D perhaps TRBD1 (5 bases). Germline V CDR1 and CDR2: DFQATT, SNEGSKA (reference sequence). The ends were cut back, 2 bases at V and 0 bases at J, with 8 bases in the middle. The CDR3 runs 14 residues. Written as DNA, the CDR3 is TGCAGTGCTAGAAGGGACTATAGCAATCAGCCCCAGCATTTT. As protein: CSARRDYSNQPQHF.

The chain couples TRBV7-2 to TRBJ1-2; 7 nucleotides line up with TRBD1. Trimming took 7 bases from V and 3 from J; bases not matched to a gene: 8. This CDR3 has 14 residues. The germline V gene has CDR1 SGHTA and CDR2 FQGNSA. For the CDR3, the DNA is TGTGCCAGCAACAGGAGGGGGCGGGACTATGGCTACACCTTC. This encodes CASNRRGRDYGYTF. Full variable domain (outside the CDR3, taken from reference TRBV7-2 and TRBJ1-2): GAGVSQSPSNKVTEKGKDVELRCDPISGHTALYWYRQSLGQGLEFLIYFQGNSAPDKSGLPSDRFSAERTGGSVSTLTIQRTQQEDSAVYLCASNRRGRDYGYTFGSGTRLTVV.

This clonotype has more than one count but fewer than ten. The chain uses TRBV13 and TRBJ1-1; D is unclear. There are 15 residues in the CDR3. Between the trimmed V and J ends, which lost 6 bases and 4 bases, there was a span of 18 bases. Germline values: CDR1 PRHDT, CDR2 FYEKMQ (reference sequence). CDR3 protein: CASRKDLSSGTEAFF. The CDR3 DNA follows: TGTGCCAGCAGAAAAGACCTGAGCAGCGGCACTGAAGCTTTCTTT.